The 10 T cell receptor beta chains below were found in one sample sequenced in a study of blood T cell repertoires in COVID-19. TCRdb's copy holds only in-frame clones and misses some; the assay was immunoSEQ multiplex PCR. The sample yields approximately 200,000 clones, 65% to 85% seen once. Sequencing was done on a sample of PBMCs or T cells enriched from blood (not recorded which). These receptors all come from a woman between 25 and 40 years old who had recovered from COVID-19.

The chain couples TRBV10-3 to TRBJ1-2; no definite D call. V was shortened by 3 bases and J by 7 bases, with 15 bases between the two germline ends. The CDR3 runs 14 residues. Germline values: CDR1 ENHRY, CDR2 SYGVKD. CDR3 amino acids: CAISDYTGSGGYTF. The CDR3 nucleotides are TGTGCCATCAGTGATTACACGGGGTCCGGTGGCTACACCTTC.

The CDR3 bases are TGCGCCTCCCTCTCTGGGGCCAACGTCCTGACTTTC. Encoded protein: CASLSGANVLTF. V usage is TRBV10-2 and J usage is TRBJ2-6; no clear D. Per germline, CDR1 WSHSY and CDR2 SAAADI. There are 12 residues in the CDR3. Trimming removed 11 bases at V and 0 bases at J, with 5 bases between.

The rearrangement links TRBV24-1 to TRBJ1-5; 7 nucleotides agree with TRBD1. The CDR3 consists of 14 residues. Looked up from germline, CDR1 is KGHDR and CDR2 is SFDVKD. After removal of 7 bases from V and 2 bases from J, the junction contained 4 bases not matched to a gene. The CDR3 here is CATSDTGGNQPQHF. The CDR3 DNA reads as TGTGCCACCAGCGACACAGGGGGCAATCAGCCCCAGCATTTT.

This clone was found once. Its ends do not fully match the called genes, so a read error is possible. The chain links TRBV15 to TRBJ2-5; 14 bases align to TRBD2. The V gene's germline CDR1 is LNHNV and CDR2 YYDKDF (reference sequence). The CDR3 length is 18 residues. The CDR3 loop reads CATSGEGLAGVGQETQYF. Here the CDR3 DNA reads TGTGCCACCAGCGGAGAGGGACTAGCGGGAGTCGGGCAAGAGACCCAGTACTTC.

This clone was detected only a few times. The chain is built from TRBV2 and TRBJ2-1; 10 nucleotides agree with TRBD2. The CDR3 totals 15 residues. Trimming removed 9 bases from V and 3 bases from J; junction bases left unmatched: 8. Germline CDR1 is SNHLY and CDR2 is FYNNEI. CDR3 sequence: CASRYTSGNYNEQFF. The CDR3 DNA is TGTGCCAGTCGCTACACTAGCGGGAACTACAATGAGCAGTTCTTC.

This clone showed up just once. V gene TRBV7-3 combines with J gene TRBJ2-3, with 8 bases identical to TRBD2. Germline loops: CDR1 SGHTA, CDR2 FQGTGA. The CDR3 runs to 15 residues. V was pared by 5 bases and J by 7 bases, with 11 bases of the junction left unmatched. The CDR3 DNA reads TGTGCCAGCAGCCTCTTGGGACTAGTAACGAATACGCAGTATTTT. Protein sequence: CASSLLGLVTNTQYF.

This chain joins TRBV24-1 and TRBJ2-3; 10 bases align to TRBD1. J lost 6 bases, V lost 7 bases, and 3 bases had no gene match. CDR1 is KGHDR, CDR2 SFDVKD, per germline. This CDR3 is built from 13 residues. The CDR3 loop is CATRGTGVDTQYF. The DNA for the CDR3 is TGTGCCACCAGGGGGACAGGGGTGGATACGCAGTATTTT.

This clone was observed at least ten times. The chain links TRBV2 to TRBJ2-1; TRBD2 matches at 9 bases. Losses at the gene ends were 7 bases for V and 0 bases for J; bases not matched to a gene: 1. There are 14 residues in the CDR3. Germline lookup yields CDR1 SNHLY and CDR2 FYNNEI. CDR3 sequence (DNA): TGTGCCAGCAAGCGGGAGGTCTCCTACAATGAGCAGTTCTTC. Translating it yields CASKREVSYNEQFF.

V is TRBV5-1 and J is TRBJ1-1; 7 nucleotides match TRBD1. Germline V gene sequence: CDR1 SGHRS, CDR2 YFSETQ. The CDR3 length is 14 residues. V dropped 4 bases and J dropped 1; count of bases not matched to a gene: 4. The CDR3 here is CASSVRQGNTEAFF. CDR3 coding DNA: TGCGCCAGCAGCGTGCGACAGGGGAACACTGAAGCTTTCTTT. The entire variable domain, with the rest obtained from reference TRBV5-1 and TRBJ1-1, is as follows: KAGVTQTPRYLIKTRGQQVTLSCSPISGHRSVSWYQQTPGQGLQFLFEYFSETQRNKGNFPGRFSGRQFSNSRSEMNVSTLELGDSALYLCASSVRQGNTEAFFGQGTRLTVV.

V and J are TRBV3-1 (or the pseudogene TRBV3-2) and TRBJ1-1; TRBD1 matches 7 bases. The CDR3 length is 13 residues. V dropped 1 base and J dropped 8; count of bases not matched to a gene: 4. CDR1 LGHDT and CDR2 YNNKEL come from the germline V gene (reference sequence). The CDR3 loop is CASSQGQGAEAFF. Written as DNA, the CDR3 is TGTGCCAGCAGCCAAGGACAGGGAGCAGAAGCTTTCTTT.